This T cell receptor beta chain was captured by sequencing in a study of cytotoxic CD8 clonotypes in ibrutinib-treated CLL. At the level of the study: Researchers reported over 9 relapsed/refractory and 15 treatment-naive patients, around 17 of them IGHV unmutated.

CDR3 size: 15 residues. Germline values: CDR1 SGHDT, CDR2 YYEEEE. V lost 0 bases, J lost 6 bases, and 3 bases stayed unmatched. Details on this clone: Its antigen is unknown.

Study-wide points: Sustained-remission and progressing patients diverged in sampling times.

Frozen PBMC stocks contributed about 1.8 micrograms of genomic DNA to the TCR beta libraries. The intended depth for sequencing was 1 in 200,000 to 1 in 1 million T cells. Data came from immunoSEQ multiplex PCR; TCRdb stores just in-frame clones and leaves some out. This table holds approximately 91,000 clones, 70% to 80% found once. The source of this sequence is a human donor with chronic lymphocytic leukemia. Sequenced material: PBMCs, taken after 12 months of ibrutinib treatment. The V call is TRBV5-6, the J call TRBJ1-6, with 7 bases matching TRBD1. CDR3 residues: CASSLGGDSNSPLHF. CDR3 DNA sequence: TGTGCCAGCAGCTTGGGGGGGGACAGTAATTCACCCCTCCACTTT.